The 5 T cell receptor beta chains below come from one sample, sequenced in a study of cytomegalovirus exposure and HLA in healthy donors. 13 Jbeta primers and 60 Vbeta primers were used for the PCR. Sequenced by immunoSEQ multiplex PCR; TCRdb stores in-frame clones only, minus some. The table records roughly 44,000 clones, 81% of them present only once. The sequencing input was PBMCs. The receptors were gathered from a man aged 45-60 years in good health and CMV-seronegative.

The chain recombines TRBV10-3 with TRBJ2-6, with D maybe TRBD2 (5 bases). This CDR3 region has 15 residues. The germline gives CDR1 ENHRY, CDR2 SYGVKD. Trimming took off 3 bases at V and 4 bases at J, with 10 bases between the two ends. CDR3 DNA sequence: TGTGCCATCAGTGACGGGGTTGCAGGGGCCAACGTCCTGACTTTC. Encoded protein: CAISDGVAGANVLTF.

The chain employs TRBV6-5 and TRBJ1-1; D not resolved. Between the trimmed V and J ends, which lost 0 bases and 1 base, there was a span of 6 bases. Germline CDR1 reads MNHEY; CDR2 reads SVGAGI. This CDR3 comprises 14 residues. The CDR3 sequence: CASSYSNGNTEAFF. DNA for the CDR3: TGTGCCAGCAGTTACTCGAACGGGAACACTGAAGCTTTCTTT.

The chain combines TRBV28 with TRBJ2-1; 11 nucleotides match TRBD2. CDR1 and CDR2 (germline): MDHEN, SYDVKM. CDR3 length: 18 amino acids. The V segment lost 4 bases and the J segment 3 bases; nucleotides outside the gene matches: 11. CDR3 loop: CASSSPLAGVTGYNEQFF. CDR3 DNA: TGTGCCAGCAGTTCGCCACTAGCGGGAGTGACGGGCTACAATGAGCAGTTCTTC. Complete variable domain (other parts from reference TRBV28 and TRBJ2-1): DVKVTQSSRYLVKRTGEKVFLECVQDMDHENMFWYRQDPGLGLRLIYFSYDVKMKEKGDIPEGYSVSREKKERFSLILESASTNQTSMYLCASSSPLAGVTGYNEQFFGPGTRLTVL.

The chain uses TRBV7-6 and TRBJ2-5, with 7 bases that match TRBD1. The CDR3 has 14 amino acids. Germline V gene data show CDR1 as SGHVS and CDR2 as FNYEAQ. The J segment lost 4 bases and the V segment lost 1 base, leaving 3 bases of the junction unmatched. The CDR3 loop reads CASSLVGGGETQYF. The DNA of the CDR3 is TGTGCCAGCAGCTTAGTAGGGGGCGGAGAGACCCAGTACTTC.

This sequence joins TRBV2 and TRBJ2-3; 9 nucleotides agree with TRBD1. The CDR3 covers 15 residues. Looked up from germline, CDR1 is SNHLY and CDR2 is FYNNEI. The J segment lost 0 bases and the V segment lost 8 bases, leaving 6 bases of the junction unmatched. The CDR3 sequence: CASRDRESSTDTQYF. CDR3 bases: TGTGCCAGCCGGGACAGGGAGTCTAGCACAGATACGCAGTATTTT. The whole variable domain, remainder taken from reference TRBV2 and TRBJ2-3, is EPEVTQTPSHQVTQMGQEVILRCVPISNHLYFYWYRQILGQKVEFLVSFYNNEISEKSEIFDDQFSVERPDGSNFTLKIRSTKLEDSAMYFCASRDRESSTDTQYFGPGTRLTVL.